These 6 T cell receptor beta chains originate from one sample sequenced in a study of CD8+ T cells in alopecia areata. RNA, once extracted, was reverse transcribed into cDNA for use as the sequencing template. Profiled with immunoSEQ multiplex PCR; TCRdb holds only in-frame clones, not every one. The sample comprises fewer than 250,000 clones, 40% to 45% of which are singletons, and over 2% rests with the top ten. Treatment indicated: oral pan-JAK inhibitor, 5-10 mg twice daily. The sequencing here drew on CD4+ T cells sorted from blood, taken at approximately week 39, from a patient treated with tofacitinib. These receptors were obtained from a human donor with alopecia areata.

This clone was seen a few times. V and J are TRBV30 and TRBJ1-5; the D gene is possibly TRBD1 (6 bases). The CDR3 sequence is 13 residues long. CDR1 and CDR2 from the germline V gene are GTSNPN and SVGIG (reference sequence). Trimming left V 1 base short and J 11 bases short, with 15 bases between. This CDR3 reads CAWSEQGSGSQHF. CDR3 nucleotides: TGTGCCTGGAGTGAACAGGGATCCGGGTCCCAGCATTTT. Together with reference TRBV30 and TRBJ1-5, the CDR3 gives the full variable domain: SQTIHQWPATLVQPVGSPLSLECTVEGTSNPNLYWYRQAAGRGLQLLFYSVGIGQISSEVPQNLSASRPQDRQFILSSKKLLLSDSGFYLCAWSEQGSGSQHFGDGTRLSIL.

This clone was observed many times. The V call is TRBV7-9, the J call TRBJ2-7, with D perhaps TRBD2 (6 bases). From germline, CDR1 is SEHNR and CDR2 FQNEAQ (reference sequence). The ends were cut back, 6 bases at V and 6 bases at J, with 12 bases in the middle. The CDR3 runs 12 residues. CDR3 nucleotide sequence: TGTGCCAGCAGTCCAGGAGGGGCCGAGCAGTACTTC. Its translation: CASSPGGAEQYF.

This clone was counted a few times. The CDR3 here is CSVASGRHQETQYF. The CDR3 bases are TGCAGCGTAGCCAGCGGGAGGCACCAAGAGACCCAGTACTTC. The rearrangement links TRBV29-1 to TRBJ2-5, with 9 bases fitting TRBD2. The junction had 5 bases not matched to a gene; V was cut back by 6 bases and J by 0 bases. The CDR3 spans 14 residues. Germline CDR1 and CDR2: SQVTM and ANQGSEA.

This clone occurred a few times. This CDR3 is CASSLDGPLSYEQYF. The CDR3 DNA sequence: TGTGCCAGCAGCTTAGATGGACCCCTCTCCTACGAGCAGTACTTC. The chain recombines TRBV7-2 with TRBJ2-7; D ambiguous. The CDR3 spans 15 residues. Trimming left V 1 base short and J 0 bases short, with 10 bases between. Germline CDR1 SGHTA, CDR2 FQGNSA.

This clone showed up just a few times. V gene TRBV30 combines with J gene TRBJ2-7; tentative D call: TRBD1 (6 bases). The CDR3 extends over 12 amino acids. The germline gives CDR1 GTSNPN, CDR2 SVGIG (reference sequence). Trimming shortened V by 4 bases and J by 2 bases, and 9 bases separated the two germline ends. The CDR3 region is CAWTGAAYEQYF. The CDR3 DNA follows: TGTGCCTGGACAGGGGCGGCCTACGAGCAGTACTTC.

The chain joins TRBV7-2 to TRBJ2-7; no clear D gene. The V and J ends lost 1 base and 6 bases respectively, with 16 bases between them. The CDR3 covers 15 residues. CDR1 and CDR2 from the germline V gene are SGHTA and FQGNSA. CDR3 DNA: TGTGCCAGCAGCTTAGGGGCTGGTCCAGCCTCCGAGCAGTACTTC. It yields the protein CASSLGAGPASEQYF.